This T cell receptor (beta chain) was identified during a study of blood T cell repertoires in COVID-19. Whole-study context: Samples of COVID-19 (acute and convalescent) were obtained from the United States, Italy and Spain. The cDNA or gDNA used as material had been derived from T cells, B-cell-depleted T cells, or PBMCs.

Trimming removed 5 bases from V and 4 bases from J, with 12 bases in between. CDR3 length equals 13 residues. In germline, CDR1 is SGHDT, CDR2 YYEEEE. Original processing notes: Quantification of nucleated cells was approximated via reference gene primer amplification. The repertoire was sequenced with immunoSEQ multiplex PCR; TCRdb's copy has only in-frame clones and lacks some. The DNA gave D and trimming, while V, J and clone size come from that table. Among hundreds of thousands of clones listed, 82% were seen once. This sequence originates from a woman aged 55-70 years with active or convalescent COVID-19. Sequencing used peripheral blood. V is TRBV5-6 and J is TRBJ1-2; D is uncertain. As DNA, the CDR3 is TGTGCCAGCAGGCCTTTGTCGGGCTATGGCTACACCTTC. Amino acids: CASRPLSGYGYTF.